This is a list of T cell receptor beta chains from one sample in a study of T cell changes during pregnancy in multiple sclerosis. Assay: immunoSEQ multiplex PCR; the TCRdb copy retains only in-frame clones and omits some. This table has over 60,000 clones, 91% appearing once. Sequencing was performed on CD4+ T cells from peripheral blood mononuclear cells, taken in the third trimester of pregnancy. These receptors came from a female donor in good health, enrolled as a control in a pregnancy study. CDR3s include the opening cysteine and the closing phenylalanine or tryptophan. The D gene is left open where the match is weak. The listing skips clone size in some rows; elsewhere it reads once, few, many or a size class.

D gene	clone size	V gene	CDR3 length	J gene	CDR3 DNA	CDR3 protein
-	-	TRBV5-6	17	TRBJ1-2	TGTGCCAGCAGCTTGGCCTTAGGTAGAAACAGGGATAATGGCTACACCTTC	CASSLALGRNRDNGYTF
-	-	TRBV14	15	TRBJ2-1	TGTGCCAGCAGCCAACCCCGGTACTCCTACAATGAGCAGTTCTTC	CASSQPRYSYNEQFF
TRBD1	-	TRBV18	13	TRBJ2-7	TGTGCCAGCTCGGCCGGGACAGTATACGAGCAGTACTTC	CASSAGTVYEQYF
-	once	TRBV11-2	13	TRBJ2-7	TGTGCCAGCAGCTTAGTGCCAGGCTACGAGCAGTACTTC	CASSLVPGYEQYF
TRBD1	-	TRBV5-1	14	TRBJ2-7	TGCGCCAGCAGCTTGGAGGGACAGCTCTACGAGCAGTACTTC	CASSLEGQLYEQYF
-	-	TRBV5-6	13	TRBJ1-3	TGTGCCAGCAGCTTGATCCGGGAAGCCCCCATATATTTT	CASSLIREAPIYF
-	-	TRBV14	13	TRBJ1-1	TGTGCCAGCAGCCAAGCCGCAGTCGCTGAAGCTTTCTTT	CASSQAAVAEAFF
TRBD1	-	TRBV10-3	15	TRBJ2-7	TGTGCCATCAGTGGGGGAACACAGGGGGCCTACGAGCAGTACTTC	CAISGGTQGAYEQYF
-	-	TRBV19	15	TRBJ2-7	TGTGCCAGTAGTGCGGGGGACAGGCGCCCGGGGGAGCAGTACTTC	CASSAGDRRPGEQYF
TRBD2	few	TRBV11-3	16	TRBJ2-2	TGTGCCAGCAGCGGGAGACTAGCGGGGACCACCGGGGAGCTGTTTTTT	CASSGRLAGTTGELFF
TRBD1	-	TRBV27	18	TRBJ1-6	TGTGCCAGCAGTAGCCCTGGGACAGGGGGTTCCTATAATTCACCCCTCCACTTT	CASSSPGTGGSYNSPLHF
TRBD1	-	TRBV30	13	TRBJ1-1	TGTGCCTGGAGGGGACAGTTGAACACTGAAGCTTTCTTT	CAWRGQLNTEAFF
TRBD1	-	TRBV7-2	15	TRBJ1-5	TGTGCCAGCAGTTTTGAGAGACAGGGCCGAGGGCCCCAGCATTTT	CASSFERQGRGPQHF
TRBD1	once	TRBV7-8	16	TRBJ1-2	TGTGCCAGCAGCTTAGCCCCCTGGACAGGGTTTGCCGGCTACACCTTC	CASSLAPWTGFAGYTF
TRBD1	-	TRBV9	14	TRBJ1-2	TGTGCCAGCAGCGCGGGACAGGCTGGGTATGGCTACACCTTC	CASSAGQAGYGYTF
-	-	TRBV4-3	16	TRBJ1-5	TGCGCCAGCAGCCAAGATTGGGGCCGGGTGGCACAGCCCCAGCATTTT	CASSQDWGRVAQPQHF
TRBD2	once	TRBV30	13	TRBJ2-4	TGTGCCTGGTCACCGGGCGGGGGGGGCATTCAGTACTTC	CAWSPGGGGIQYF
-	-	TRBV5-4	15	TRBJ2-1	TGTGCCAGCAGCTTGGCCGGTTCCTCCTACAATGAGCAGTTCTTC	CASSLAGSSYNEQFF
TRBD1	-	TRBV5-1	14	TRBJ1-2	TGCGCCAGCAGCTTGGACAGGGGGCGTTACGGCTACACCTTC	CASSLDRGRYGYTF
-	once	TRBV7-2	14	TRBJ1-5	TGTGCCAGCAGCTTCGGGACATACAATCAGCCCCAGCATTTT	CASSFGTYNQPQHF
TRBD1	-	TRBV28	15	TRBJ2-7	TGTGCCAGCAGTCCGGGGACAGATCCCCCCTACGAGCAGTACTTC	CASSPGTDPPYEQYF
-	-	TRBV6-5	14	TRBJ1-1	TGTGCCAGCAGTTACTCGGGCAGGAACACTGAAGCTTTCTTT	CASSYSGRNTEAFF
-	-	TRBV7-2	14	TRBJ1-6	TGTGCCAGCAGCCCAGGAGGAATTCCCGCACCCCTCCACTTT	CASSPGGIPAPLHF
TRBD1	-	TRBV19	16	TRBJ2-3	TGTGCCAGTAGTCCGGAACAGGGGGGATTGACAGATACGCAGTATTTT	CASSPEQGGLTDTQYF
-	-	TRBV7-2	16	TRBJ1-3	TGTGCCAGCAGCTTAGTAACAGGCGGCCCTGGAAACACCATATATTTT	CASSLVTGGPGNTIYF
-	-	TRBV18	12	TRBJ1-6	TGTGCCAGCTACCAGGAGGGCGGACCCCTCCACTTT	CASYQEGGPLHF
TRBD1	-	TRBV29-1	14	TRBJ2-5	TGCAGCGTTGGAAAGGGACAGAATAAAGAGACCCAGTACTTC	CSVGKGQNKETQYF
-	once	TRBV12-5	13	TRBJ2-7	TGTGCTAGTGGTTTAGCGGGCTCCTACGAGCAGTACTTC	CASGLAGSYEQYF
-	-	TRBV7-8	16	TRBJ1-5	TGTGCCAGCAGCTCCCAAGGTCCGGGGAGATATCAGCCCCAGCATTTT	CASSSQGPGRYQPQHF
-	-	TRBV7-2	16	TRBJ2-3	TGTGCCAGCAGCTTAGAGGTGGGGAGTAGCACAGATACGCAGTATTTT	CASSLEVGSSTDTQYF
TRBD2	-	TRBV25-1	15	TRBJ2-7	TGTGCCAGCCAGTCTACTAGCGGGGGTGTCTACGAGCAGTACTTC	CASQSTSGGVYEQYF
-	once	TRBV7-2	14	TRBJ2-2	TGTGCCAGCAGCTTAATTGCGGGGACCGGGGAGCTGTTTTTT	CASSLIAGTGELFF
-	-	TRBV6-4	13	TRBJ1-1	TGTGCCAGCAGTGCTTTACAGGGAGCTGAAGCTTTCTTT	CASSALQGAEAFF
TRBD1	-	TRBV9	16	TRBJ1-5	TGTGCCAGCAGCGTTGGGACAGGGGATAGCAATCAGCCCCAGCATTTT	CASSVGTGDSNQPQHF
-	-	TRBV6-5	14	TRBJ1-6	TGTGCCAGCAGTTATTCAGGGCAACTTTCACCCCTCCACTTT	CASSYSGQLSPLHF
-	-	TRBV11-2	16	TRBJ2-1	TGTGCCAGCAGCTTGAGTCGACTTTCCGGGAGCAATGAGCAGTTCTTC	CASSLSRLSGSNEQFF
TRBD2	-	TRBV4-2	16	TRBJ2-7	TGTGCCAGCACAAAAGGCCATAGCGGGCAGGGATACGAGCAGTACTTC	CASTKGHSGQGYEQYF
-	-	TRBV7-7	13	TRBJ2-3	TGTGCCAGCAGCTTAGACTTCACAGATACGCAGTATTTT	CASSLDFTDTQYF
-	once	TRBV7-2	15	TRBJ2-7	TGTGCCAGCAGCTTAGCTGGTAGCGGCCCCTACGAGCAGTACTTC	CASSLAGSGPYEQYF
TRBD1	-	TRBV6-5	14	TRBJ1-3	TGTGCCAGCAGCGATGGGACAGTTGGAAACACCATATATTTT	CASSDGTVGNTIYF
-	-	TRBV6-5	11	TRBJ1-2	TGTGCCAGCACCAAGGGGGATGGCTACACCTTC	CASTKGDGYTF
TRBD1	few	TRBV29-1	14	TRBJ1-2	TGCAGCGTCAGACCCTCGACAGGGGCCGAAGGGTACACCTTC	CSVRPSTGAEGYTF
-	once	TRBV6-5	12	TRBJ1-3	TGTGCCAGCAGTTCCTGGTCGGGCACCATATATTTT	CASSSWSGTIYF
TRBD2	-	TRBV6-1	14	TRBJ2-1	TGTGCCAGCATAAAGCGGGGGTCCTACAATGAGCAGTTCTTC	CASIKRGSYNEQFF
-	few	TRBV19	15	TRBJ1-1	TGTGCCAGTAGTCCCTTCCTCAGGGGGAACACTGAAGCTTTCTTT	CASSPFLRGNTEAFF
TRBD1	-	TRBV7-2	15	TRBJ1-2	TGTGCCAGCAGCCCCCTGGGGGACAGGTGGGGAGGCTACACCTTC	CASSPLGDRWGGYTF
-	few	TRBV29-1	14	TRBJ1-1	TGCAGCGTTGAAGGCCGCCTAATGAACACTGAAGCTTTCTTT	CSVEGRLMNTEAFF
-	-	TRBV15	13	TRBJ2-7	TGTGCCACCAGCCTCGCCGGGGCCTACGAGCAGTACTTC	CATSLAGAYEQYF
-	-	TRBV4-3	16	TRBJ2-6	TGCGCCAGCAGCCTACAAACAGGCTCTGGGGCCAACGTCCTGACTTTC	CASSLQTGSGANVLTF